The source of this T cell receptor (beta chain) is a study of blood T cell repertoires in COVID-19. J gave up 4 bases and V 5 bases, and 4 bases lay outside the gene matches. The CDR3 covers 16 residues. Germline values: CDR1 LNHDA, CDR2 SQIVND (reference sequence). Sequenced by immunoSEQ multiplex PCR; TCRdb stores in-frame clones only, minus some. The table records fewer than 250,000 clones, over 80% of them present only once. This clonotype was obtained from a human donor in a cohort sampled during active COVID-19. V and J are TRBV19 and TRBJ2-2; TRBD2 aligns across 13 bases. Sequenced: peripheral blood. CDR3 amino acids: CASSLGLAGPTGELFF. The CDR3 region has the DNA TGTGCCAGTAGTTTGGGACTAGCGGGGCCCACCGGGGAGCTGTTTTTT.